This TCR beta chain was found in a study of HIV-infected children after antiretroviral therapy interruption. The CDR3 has 14 residues. From germline, CDR1 is SNHLY and CDR2 FYNNEI. Trimming took 3 bases from V and 3 from J; bases not matched to a gene: 4. Documented treatment: PENTA 11 planned treatment interruption arm or continuous ART arm. A 3' RACE protocol on RNA, with unique molecular identifiers, produced the TCR library. TCRdb re-analysed the 3' RACE reads in MiXCR, keeping a single row per CDR3 protein. The sample lists 70,000 to 90,000 distinct CDR3 sequences; less than 7% were seen once. This clonotype was detected ten times or more.

The sequencing here drew on CD45RA+ CD4+ T cells from PBMCs, pooled from several time points, taken from a donor given antiretroviral therapy, either interrupted or continuous. Subset indicated: naive CD4+ CD45RA+ CD45RO- T cells. The chain uses TRBV2 and TRBJ2-5; 7 bases are a match to TRBD1. The clonotype was recovered from a pool of human donors with HIV. In DNA form, the CDR3 reads TGTGCCAGCAGTGAGGTCGGGACAGAAGAGACCCAGTACTTC. Residues: CASSEVGTEETQYF.